These T cell receptor beta chains were read from a single sample in a study of blood T cell repertoires in COVID-19. Clones were read by immunoSEQ multiplex PCR, and TCRdb kept only the in-frame ones, dropping some. The repertoire includes approximately 28,000 clones, approximately 77% of them detected once, and about 14% sits in the top ten. Input material: peripheral blood. These TCRs come from a man older than 75 with active or convalescent COVID-19. Each CDR3 is given with its conserved first and last residue. Fields, in order: CDR3 DNA, CDR3 protein, D gene, J gene, clone size, CDR3 length, V gene. A D gene is named only where the DNA matches it firmly. Only part of the rows carry a size: once, few, many, or a class if the clone is expanded.

TGTGCCAGCAGCTTAACCAGACAGGGGACAGATACGCAGTATTTT	CASSLTRQGTDTQYF	TRBD1	TRBJ2-3	.	15	TRBV7-9
TGTGCCAGCAGCCCACGACAGGGGCACGCGGAGACCCAGTACTTC	CASSPRQGHAETQYF	TRBD1	TRBJ2-5	.	15	TRBV7-2
TGTGCCAGCAGCTTGGCCGGGTCGGGGGGCACCGGGGAGCTGTTTTTT	CASSLAGSGGTGELFF	TRBD2	TRBJ2-2	.	16	TRBV5-5
TGTGCCAGCGGACTAGCGGAATACAATGAGCAGTTCTTC	CASGLAEYNEQFF	TRBD2	TRBJ2-1	.	13	TRBV2
TGTGCCAGGGCGTGGACTAGCGGTTTAATTCCGGATGACTACGAGCAGTACTTC	CARAWTSGLIPDDYEQYF	TRBD2	TRBJ2-7	.	18	TRBV3-1/TRBV3-2
TGTGCCACCAGCTTGCCTAGCGGTCCCGCAGTCGGGACCCAGTACTTC	CATSLPSGPAVGTQYF	TRBD2	TRBJ2-5	.	16	TRBV15
TGTGCCAGCAGCCAATCGGGGGGGATCGATTCACCCCTCCACTTT	CASSQSGGIDSPLHF	.	TRBJ1-6	.	15	TRBV3-1/TRBV3-2
TGCGCCAGCAGCTTGGGGACAAATAATGAAAAACTGTTTTTT	CASSLGTNNEKLFF	.	TRBJ1-4	few	14	TRBV5-1
TGTGCCAGCAGTTCTACAGGGTGGAATGAGCAGTTCTTC	CASSSTGWNEQFF	.	TRBJ2-1	.	13	TRBV27
TGTGCCAGCAGCTTAGGGTCGGGAGTAGGCGACGAGCAGTACTTC	CASSLGSGVGDEQYF	.	TRBJ2-7	once	15	TRBV13
TGTGCCAGCAGTTACTTCGGGTCTGAGCCCCAGCATTTT	CASSYFGSEPQHF	.	TRBJ1-5	.	13	TRBV6-5
TGTGCCACAACACAGGACAGGGGGCGCTTCTATGGCTACACCTTC	CATTQDRGRFYGYTF	TRBD1	TRBJ1-2	.	15	TRBV5-4
TGTGCCAGCAGCTCCCAGGGCGCGGGGCGCGACGAGCAGTACTTC	CASSSQGAGRDEQYF	.	TRBJ2-7	.	15	TRBV7-3
TGTGCCAGCAGCTCCCGCCGACAGGGGCCCTACAATGAGCAGTTCTTC	CASSSRRQGPYNEQFF	TRBD1	TRBJ2-1	.	16	TRBV7-2
TGTGCCATCAGTCCTCGACAGGGGGCGGAGGGGACTGAAGCTTTCTTT	CAISPRQGAEGTEAFF	TRBD1	TRBJ1-1	once	16	TRBV10-3
TGTGCCAGCGGAGCTTACTTTGGACAGGGCAGCACAGATACGCAGTATTTT	CASGAYFGQGSTDTQYF	TRBD1	TRBJ2-3	once	17	TRBV27
TGTGCCAGTAGATACAGGGGGCAAGCTGGGGCCAACGTCCTGACTTTC	CASRYRGQAGANVLTF	TRBD1	TRBJ2-6	.	16	TRBV19
TGTGCCACCAGCAGAGATTGGACAGGAATAGCCAAAAACATTCAGTACTTC	CATSRDWTGIAKNIQYF	TRBD1	TRBJ2-4	.	17	TRBV15
TGTGCCAGCAGCTTAACTAGTCCGAGAAACACTGAAGCTTTCTTT	CASSLTSPRNTEAFF	.	TRBJ1-1	.	15	TRBV7-3
TGTGCCAGCAGCTTAACACTAGCGGGATCTGAGACCCAGTACTTC	CASSLTLAGSETQYF	TRBD2	TRBJ2-5	.	15	TRBV7-2
TGCAGCGTTGAAGATAGGAGGGTAAATGGCTACACCTTC	CSVEDRRVNGYTF	.	TRBJ1-2	.	13	TRBV29-1
TGTGCCAGCAGCTTAAGACAGTCCCAGTCCTCTGGAAACACCATATATTTT	CASSLRQSQSSGNTIYF	.	TRBJ1-3	.	17	TRBV7-8
TGTGCCAGCTCACCATCAGGGGACTATGGCTACACCTTC	CASSPSGDYGYTF	.	TRBJ1-2	.	13	TRBV18
TGCGCCAGCAGCTTGGAGACTAGCGGGGTCAATGAGCAGTTCTTC	CASSLETSGVNEQFF	TRBD2	TRBJ2-1	.	15	TRBV5-1
TGTGCCAGCTCACCAGGGACAGGGAACACCGGGGAGCTGTTTTTT	CASSPGTGNTGELFF	TRBD1	TRBJ2-2	.	15	TRBV18
TGTGCCAGCAGCCCTCTAGCGGGACGGTCCTACGAGCAGTACTTC	CASSPLAGRSYEQYF	TRBD2	TRBJ2-7	.	15	TRBV7-6
TGCAGCGGCGGCAACACGGCGAACACTGAAGCTTTCTTT	CSGGNTANTEAFF	.	TRBJ1-1	once	13	TRBV29-1
TGTGCCAGCAGCTCGAACAGTAATTCACCCCTCCACTTT	CASSSNSNSPLHF	.	TRBJ1-6	.	13	TRBV7-6
TGTGCCAGCAGCGAGCAGACATATGGCTACACCTTC	CASSEQTYGYTF	.	TRBJ1-2	few	12	TRBV3-1/TRBV3-2
TGTGCCAGCAGCTTACGAGGACTTTCTAACTACAATGAGCAGTTCTTC	CASSLRGLSNYNEQFF	.	TRBJ2-1	.	16	TRBV11-2
TGTGCCAGTAAACAGGGAATAGCTGAAGCTTTCTTT	CASKQGIAEAFF	.	TRBJ1-1	.	12	TRBV2
TGTGCCAGTAGTCCTCTACAGTCGAACTATGGCTACACCTTC	CASSPLQSNYGYTF	.	TRBJ1-2	.	14	TRBV19